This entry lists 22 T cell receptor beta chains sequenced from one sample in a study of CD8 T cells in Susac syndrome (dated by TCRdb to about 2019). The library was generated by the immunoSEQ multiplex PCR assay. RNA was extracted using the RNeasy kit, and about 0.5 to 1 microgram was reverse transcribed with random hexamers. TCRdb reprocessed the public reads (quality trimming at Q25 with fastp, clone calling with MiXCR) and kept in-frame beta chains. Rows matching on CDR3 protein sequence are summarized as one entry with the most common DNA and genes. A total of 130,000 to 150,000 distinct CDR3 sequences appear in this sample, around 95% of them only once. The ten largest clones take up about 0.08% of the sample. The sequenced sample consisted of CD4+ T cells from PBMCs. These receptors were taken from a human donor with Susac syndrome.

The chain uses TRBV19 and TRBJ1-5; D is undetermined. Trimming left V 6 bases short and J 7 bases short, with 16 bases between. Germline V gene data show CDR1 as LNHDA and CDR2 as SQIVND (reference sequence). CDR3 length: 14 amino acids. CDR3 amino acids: CASSLGVGQQPQHF. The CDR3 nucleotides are TGTGCCAGTAGCCTAGGAGTTGGGCAACAGCCCCAGCATTTT.

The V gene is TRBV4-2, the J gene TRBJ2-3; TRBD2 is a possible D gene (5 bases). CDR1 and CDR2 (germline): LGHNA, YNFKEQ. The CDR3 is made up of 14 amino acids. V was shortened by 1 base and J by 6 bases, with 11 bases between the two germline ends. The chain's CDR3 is CASSQGEYADTQYF. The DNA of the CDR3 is TGTGCCAGCAGCCAAGGGGAGTATGCGGATACGCAGTATTTT.

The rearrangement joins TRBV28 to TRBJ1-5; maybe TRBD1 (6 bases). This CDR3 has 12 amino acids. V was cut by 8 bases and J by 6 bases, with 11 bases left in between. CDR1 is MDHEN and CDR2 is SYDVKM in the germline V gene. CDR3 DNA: TGTGCCAGCGGGGGCAGGAGTCAGCCCCAGCATTTT. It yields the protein CASGGRSQPQHF.

The CDR3 bases are TGCGCCAGCAGCCAAGTCGGGATCCTCGCGGGTGAAGCTTTCTTT. This encodes CASSQVGILAGEAFF. This chain connects TRBV4-1 to TRBJ1-1, with D unclear. Per the germline V gene, CDR1 is MGHRA and CDR2 is YSYEKL. This CDR3 is built from 15 residues. V gave up 1 base and J gave up 7 bases, with 16 bases separating them.

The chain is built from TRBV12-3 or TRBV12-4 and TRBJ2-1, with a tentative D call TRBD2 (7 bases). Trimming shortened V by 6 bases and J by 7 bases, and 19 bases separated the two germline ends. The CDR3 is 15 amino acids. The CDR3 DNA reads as TGTGCCAGCAGCCCCAGGCGGGGGCCGGGGAATGAGCAGTTCTTC. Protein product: CASSPRRGPGNEQFF.

CDR3 sequence (DNA): TGCAGTGCTAGAGATCGGGGCAGGGGCTATGGCTACACCTTC. This encodes CSARDRGRGYGYTF. The chain uses TRBV20-1 and TRBJ1-2; maybe TRBD1 (6 bases). In germline, CDR1 is DFQATT, CDR2 SNEGSKA (reference sequence). CDR3 length: 14 residues. Trimming removed 0 bases from V and 4 bases from J, with 12 bases in between.

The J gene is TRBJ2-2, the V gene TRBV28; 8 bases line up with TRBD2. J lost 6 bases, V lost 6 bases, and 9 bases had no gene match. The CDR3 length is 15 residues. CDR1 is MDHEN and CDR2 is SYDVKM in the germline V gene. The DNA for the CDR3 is TGTGCCAGCAGCCAAGGACTAGCTTCGTCCGGGGAGCTGTTTTTT. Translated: CASSQGLASSGELFF.

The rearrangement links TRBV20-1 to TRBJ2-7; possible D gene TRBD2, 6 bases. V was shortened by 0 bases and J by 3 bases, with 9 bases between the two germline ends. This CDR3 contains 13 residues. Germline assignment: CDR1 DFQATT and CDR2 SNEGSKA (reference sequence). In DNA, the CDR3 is TGCAGTGCTAGAGAACTAGCTTACTACGAGCAGTACTTC. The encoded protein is CSARELAYYEQYF.

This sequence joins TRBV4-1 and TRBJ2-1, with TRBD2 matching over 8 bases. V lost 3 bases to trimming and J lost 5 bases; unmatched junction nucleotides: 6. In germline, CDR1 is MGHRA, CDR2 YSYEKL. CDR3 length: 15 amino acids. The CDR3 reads CASSHGLANNNEQFF. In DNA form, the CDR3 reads TGCGCCAGCAGCCACGGACTAGCAAACAACAATGAGCAGTTCTTC.

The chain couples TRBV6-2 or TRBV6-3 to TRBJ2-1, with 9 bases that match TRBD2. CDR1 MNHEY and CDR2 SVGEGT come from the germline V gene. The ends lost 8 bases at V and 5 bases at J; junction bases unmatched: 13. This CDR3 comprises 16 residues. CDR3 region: CASHKWASGADNEQFF. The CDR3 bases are TGTGCCAGCCACAAGTGGGCTAGCGGGGCAGACAATGAGCAGTTCTTC.

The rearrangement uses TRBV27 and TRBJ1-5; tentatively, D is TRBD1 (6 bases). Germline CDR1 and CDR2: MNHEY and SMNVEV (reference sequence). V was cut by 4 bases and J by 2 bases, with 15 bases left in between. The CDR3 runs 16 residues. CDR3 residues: CASSSHQGRGNQPQHF. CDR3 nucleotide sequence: TGTGCCAGCAGTTCACACCAGGGGCGAGGCAATCAGCCCCAGCATTTT.

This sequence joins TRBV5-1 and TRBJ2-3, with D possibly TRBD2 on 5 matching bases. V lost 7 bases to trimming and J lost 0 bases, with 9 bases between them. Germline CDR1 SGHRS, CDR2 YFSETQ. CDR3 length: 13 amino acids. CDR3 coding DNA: TGCGCCAGCGACTACATGAGCACAGATACGCAGTATTTT. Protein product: CASDYMSTDTQYF. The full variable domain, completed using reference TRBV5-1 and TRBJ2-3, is KAGVTQTPRYLIKTRGQQVTLSCSPISGHRSVSWYQQTPGQGLQFLFEYFSETQRNKGNFPGRFSGRQFSNSRSEMNVSTLELGDSALYLCASDYMSTDTQYFGPGTRLTVL.

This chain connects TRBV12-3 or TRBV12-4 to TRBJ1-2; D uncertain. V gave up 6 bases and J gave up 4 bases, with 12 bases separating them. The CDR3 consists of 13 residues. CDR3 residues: CASSPDLAYGYTF. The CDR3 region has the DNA TGTGCCAGCAGCCCGGATTTGGCCTATGGCTACACCTTC.

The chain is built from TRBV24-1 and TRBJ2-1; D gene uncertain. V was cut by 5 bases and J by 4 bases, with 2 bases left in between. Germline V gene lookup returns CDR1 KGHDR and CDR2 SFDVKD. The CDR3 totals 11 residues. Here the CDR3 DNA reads TGTGCCACCAGTGTGTACAATGAGCAGTTCTTC. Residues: CATSVYNEQFF.

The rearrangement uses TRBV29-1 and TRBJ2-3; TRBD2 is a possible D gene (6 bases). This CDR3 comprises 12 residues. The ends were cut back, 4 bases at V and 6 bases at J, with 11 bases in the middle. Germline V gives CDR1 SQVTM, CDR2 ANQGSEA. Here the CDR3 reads CSVVPAGDTQYF. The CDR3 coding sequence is TGCAGCGTTGTTCCCGCGGGGGATACGCAGTATTTT.

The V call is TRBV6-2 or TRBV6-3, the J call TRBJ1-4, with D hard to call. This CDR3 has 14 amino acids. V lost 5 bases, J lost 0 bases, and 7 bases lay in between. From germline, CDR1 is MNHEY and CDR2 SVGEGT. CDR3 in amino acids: CASSRVTTNEKLFF. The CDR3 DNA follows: TGTGCCAGCAGTCGAGTGACAACTAATGAAAAACTGTTTTTT.

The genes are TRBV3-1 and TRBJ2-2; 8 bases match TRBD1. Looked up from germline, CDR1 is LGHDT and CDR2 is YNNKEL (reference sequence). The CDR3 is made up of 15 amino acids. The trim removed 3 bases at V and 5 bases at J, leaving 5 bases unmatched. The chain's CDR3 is CASSQSGQGTGELFF. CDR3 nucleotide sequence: TGTGCCAGCAGCCAGAGTGGACAGGGAACCGGGGAGCTGTTTTTT.

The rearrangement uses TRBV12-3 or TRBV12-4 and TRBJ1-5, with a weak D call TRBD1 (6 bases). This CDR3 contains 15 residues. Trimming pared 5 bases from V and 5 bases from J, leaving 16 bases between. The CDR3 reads CASSPPGGLDQPQHF. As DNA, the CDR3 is TGTGCCAGCAGTCCCCCTGGGGGCCTCGATCAGCCCCAGCATTTT.

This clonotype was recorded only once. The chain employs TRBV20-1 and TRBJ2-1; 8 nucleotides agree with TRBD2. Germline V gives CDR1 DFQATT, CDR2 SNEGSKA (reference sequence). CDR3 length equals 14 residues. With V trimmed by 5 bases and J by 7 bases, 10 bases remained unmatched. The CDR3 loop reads CSARTSGLGNEQFF. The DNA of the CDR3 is TGCAGTGCTCGAACTAGCGGCCTGGGGAATGAGCAGTTCTTC.

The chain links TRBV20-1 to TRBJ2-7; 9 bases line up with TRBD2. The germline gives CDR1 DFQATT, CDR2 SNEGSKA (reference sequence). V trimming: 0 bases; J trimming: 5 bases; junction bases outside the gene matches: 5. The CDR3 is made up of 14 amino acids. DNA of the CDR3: TGCAGTGCTAGAGATCGTAGCGGGAGAAACGAGCAGTACTTC. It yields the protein CSARDRSGRNEQYF.

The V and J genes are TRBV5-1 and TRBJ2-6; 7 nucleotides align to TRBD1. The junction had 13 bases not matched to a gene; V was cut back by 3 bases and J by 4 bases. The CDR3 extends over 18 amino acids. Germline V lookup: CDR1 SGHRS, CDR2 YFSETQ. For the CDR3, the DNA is TGCGCCAGCAGCTCGCTGGGACAGACTAACTCGGGGGCCAACGTCCTGACTTTC. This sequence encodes CASSSLGQTNSGANVLTF.

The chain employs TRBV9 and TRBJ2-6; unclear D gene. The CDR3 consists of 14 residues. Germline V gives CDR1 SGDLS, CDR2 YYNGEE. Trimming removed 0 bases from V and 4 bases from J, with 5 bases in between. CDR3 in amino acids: CASSVGVGANVLTF. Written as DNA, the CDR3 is TGTGCCAGCAGCGTAGGGGTCGGGGCCAACGTCCTGACTTTC.